This T cell receptor beta chain was obtained from a study of cytomegalovirus exposure and HLA in healthy donors. Turning to the study itself: Genetic ancestry analysis placed about 80% of the 300 to 500 donors that were genotyped in the Caucasian-associated cluster. Study findings and constraints: Several of the most significant clusters appeared, in a later analysis, to be linked to common viral pathogens.

As concerns this clone: Antigen: not known.

Primers: 60 Vbeta forward and 13 Jbeta reverse. Sequenced by immunoSEQ multiplex PCR; TCRdb stores in-frame clones only, minus some. The sample carries around 150,000 clones, approximately 91% recorded once. CDR3 length: 10 residues. V gave up 6 bases and J gave up 8 bases, with 10 bases separating them. Germline loops: CDR1 DFQATT, CDR2 SNEGSKA (reference sequence). The rearrangement joins TRBV20-1 to TRBJ1-2; D unresolved. This TCR came from a middle-aged woman in good health and CMV-seronegative. Sample: PBMCs. CDR3 coding DNA: TGCAGTGCCGCCCCCGAGGGCTACACCTTC. It specifies CSAAPEGYTF.